This TCR beta chain was documented in a study of CD8 T cells in Susac syndrome. TCR beta sequencing covered blood CD8+ and CD4+ T cells. The study used treatment-naive patients who had stable or active relapsing-remitting disease as multiple sclerosis controls. Reverse transcription of roughly 0.45 to 1 ug RNA used random hexamers. An immunoSEQ multiplex PCR amplified TCR beta CDR3 over 54 Vbeta and 13 Jbeta. From the immunoSEQ multiplex PCR reads, TCRdb called clonotypes with MiXCR, one entry per CDR3 protein. The data hold some 140,000 distinct CDR3 sequences, with more than 75% observed a single time. This CDR3 has 16 residues. Germline CDR1 is LNHNV and CDR2 is YYDKDF (reference sequence). V shed 0 bases and J 3 bases; nucleotides not matched to a gene: 6.

The material sequenced was CD8+ T cells from PBMCs. The chain carries TRBV15 and TRBJ2-7; 9 nucleotides agree with TRBD2. The TCR comes from a human donor with multiple sclerosis. The CDR3 reads CATSRDRGGGDYEQYF. The CDR3, as DNA: TGTGCCACCAGCAGAGATCGGGGCGGGGGGGACTACGAGCAGTACTTC.